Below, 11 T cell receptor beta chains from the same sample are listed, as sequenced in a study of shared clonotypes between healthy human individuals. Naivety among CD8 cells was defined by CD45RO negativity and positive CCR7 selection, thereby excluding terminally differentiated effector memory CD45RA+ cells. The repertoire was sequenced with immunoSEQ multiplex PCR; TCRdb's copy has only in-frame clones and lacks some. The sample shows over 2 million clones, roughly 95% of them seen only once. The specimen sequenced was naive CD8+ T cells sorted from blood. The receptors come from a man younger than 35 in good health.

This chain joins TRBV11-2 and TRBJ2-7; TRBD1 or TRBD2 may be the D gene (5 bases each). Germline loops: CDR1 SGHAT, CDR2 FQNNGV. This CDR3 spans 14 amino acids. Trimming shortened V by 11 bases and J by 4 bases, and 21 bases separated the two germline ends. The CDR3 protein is CACTQRRPGYEQYF. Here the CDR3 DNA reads TGTGCCTGTACTCAGCGGCGCCCAGGGTACGAGCAGTACTTC.

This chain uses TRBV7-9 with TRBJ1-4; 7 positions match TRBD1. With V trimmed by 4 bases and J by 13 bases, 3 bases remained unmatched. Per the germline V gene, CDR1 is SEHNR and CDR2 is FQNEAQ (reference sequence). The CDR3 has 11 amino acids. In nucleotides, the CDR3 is TGTGCCAGCAGCTCGGGGACAGCACTGTTTTTT. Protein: CASSSGTALFF. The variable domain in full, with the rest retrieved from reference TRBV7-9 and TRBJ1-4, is DTGVSQNPRHKITKRGQNVTFRCDPISEHNRLYWYRQTLGQGPEFLTYFQNEAQLEKSRLLSDRFSAERPKGSFSTLEIQRTEQGDSAMYLCASSSGTALFFGSGTQLSVL.

CDR3 coding DNA: TGTGCCAGCAGTTACGAGAAAAACATTCAGTACTTC. Encoded protein: CASSYEKNIQYF. The chain carries TRBV6-6 and TRBJ2-4; unclear D gene. In germline, CDR1 is MNHNY, CDR2 SVGAGI (reference sequence). The CDR3 covers 12 residues. Trimming left V 2 bases short and J 4 bases short, with 3 bases between.

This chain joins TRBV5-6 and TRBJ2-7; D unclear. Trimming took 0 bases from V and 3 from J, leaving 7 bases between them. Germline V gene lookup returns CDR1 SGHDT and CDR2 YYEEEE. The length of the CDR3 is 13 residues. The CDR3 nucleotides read TGTGCCAGCAGCTTGGTCACGGACTACGAGCAGTACTTC. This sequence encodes CASSLVTDYEQYF.

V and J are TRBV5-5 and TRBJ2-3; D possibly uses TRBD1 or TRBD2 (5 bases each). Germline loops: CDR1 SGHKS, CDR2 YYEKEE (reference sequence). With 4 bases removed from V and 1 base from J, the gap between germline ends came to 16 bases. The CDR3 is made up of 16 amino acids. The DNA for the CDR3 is TGTGCCAGCAGCCAGCCGTGGGACCGTCGCACAGATACGCAGTATTTT. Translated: CASSQPWDRRTDTQYF.

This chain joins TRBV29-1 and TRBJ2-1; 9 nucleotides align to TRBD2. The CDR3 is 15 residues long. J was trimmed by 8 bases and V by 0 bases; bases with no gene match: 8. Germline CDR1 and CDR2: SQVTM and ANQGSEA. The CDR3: CSVEDRGRAGYEQFF. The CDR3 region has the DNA TGCAGCGTTGAAGATCGCGGGAGGGCCGGCTATGAGCAGTTCTTC.

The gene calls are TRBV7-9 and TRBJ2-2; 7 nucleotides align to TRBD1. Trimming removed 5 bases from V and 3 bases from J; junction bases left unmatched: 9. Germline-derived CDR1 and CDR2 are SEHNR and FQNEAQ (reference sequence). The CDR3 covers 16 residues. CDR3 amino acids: CASSAPRQGHTGELFF. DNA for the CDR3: TGTGCCAGCAGCGCCCCTAGACAGGGCCACACCGGGGAGCTGTTTTTT. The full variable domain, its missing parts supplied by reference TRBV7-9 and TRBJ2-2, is DTGVSQNPRHKITKRGQNVTFRCDPISEHNRLYWYRQTLGQGPEFLTYFQNEAQLEKSRLLSDRFSAERPKGSFSTLEIQRTEQGDSAMYLCASSAPRQGHTGELFFGEGSRLTVL.

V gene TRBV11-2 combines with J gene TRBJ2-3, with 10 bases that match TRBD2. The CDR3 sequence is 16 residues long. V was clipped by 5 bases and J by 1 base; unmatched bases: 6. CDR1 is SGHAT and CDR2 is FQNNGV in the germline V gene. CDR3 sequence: CASSTKREGGTDTQYF. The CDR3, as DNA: TGTGCCAGCAGCACAAAGCGGGAGGGAGGCACAGATACGCAGTATTTT. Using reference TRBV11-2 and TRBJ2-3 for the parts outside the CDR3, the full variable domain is EAGVAQSPRYKIIEKRQSVAFWCNPISGHATLYWYQQILGQGPKLLIQFQNNGVVDDSQLPKDRFSAERLKGVDSTLKIQPAKLEDSAVYLCASSTKREGGTDTQYFGPGTRLTVL.

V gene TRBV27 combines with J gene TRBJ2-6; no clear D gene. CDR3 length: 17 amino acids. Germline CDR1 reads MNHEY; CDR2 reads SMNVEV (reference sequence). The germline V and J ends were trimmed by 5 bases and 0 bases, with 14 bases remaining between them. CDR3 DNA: TGTGCCAGCAGTACCCCGTATATTTCCTCTGGGGCCAACGTCCTGACTTTC. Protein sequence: CASSTPYISSGANVLTF.

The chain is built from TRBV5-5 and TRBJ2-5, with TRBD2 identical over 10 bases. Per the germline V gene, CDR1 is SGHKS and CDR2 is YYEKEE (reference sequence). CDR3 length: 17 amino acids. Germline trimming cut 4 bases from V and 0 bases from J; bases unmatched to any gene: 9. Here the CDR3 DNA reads TGTGCCAGCAGCCAGCGGGAGGGCTGGTCGTACCAAGAGACCCAGTACTTC. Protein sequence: CASSQREGWSYQETQYF.

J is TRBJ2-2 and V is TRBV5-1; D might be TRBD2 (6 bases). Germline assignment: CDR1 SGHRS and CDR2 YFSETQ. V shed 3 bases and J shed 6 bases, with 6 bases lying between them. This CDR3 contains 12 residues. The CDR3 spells CASSWDSGELFF. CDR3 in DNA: TGCGCCAGCAGCTGGGACTCCGGGGAGCTGTTTTTT.